This T cell receptor beta chain was sequenced during a study of liver allograft versus peripheral blood T cells. Study-level background: Repertoires from peripheral blood of liver transplant recipients were compared with those inside their transplanted livers.

Whole-study results and caveats: Reported data describe T cell receptor repertoires within liver allografts as differing from those in peripheral blood.

Within the sample, this clonotype is medium-sized. What it recognizes is unknown. TCRdb reanalysed the reads using MiXCR and keeps one entry per CDR3 protein. This sample has several thousand distinct CDR3 sequences, with approximately 15% found just once. The TCR sequence derives from a human patient who had a liver transplant. Some T cells may possibly be graft donor cells.

The CDR3 nucleotides read TGTGCCAGTAGTATAGCCGCGGGACAGGTAAATCAGCCCCAGCATTTT. It translates to CASSIAAGQVNQPQHF. The gene calls are TRBV19 and TRBJ1-5, with TRBD1 matching over 8 bases. Germline V gene data show CDR1 as LNHDA and CDR2 as SQIVND (reference sequence). With V trimmed by 1 base and J by 4 bases, 6 bases remained unmatched. This CDR3 has 16 residues.